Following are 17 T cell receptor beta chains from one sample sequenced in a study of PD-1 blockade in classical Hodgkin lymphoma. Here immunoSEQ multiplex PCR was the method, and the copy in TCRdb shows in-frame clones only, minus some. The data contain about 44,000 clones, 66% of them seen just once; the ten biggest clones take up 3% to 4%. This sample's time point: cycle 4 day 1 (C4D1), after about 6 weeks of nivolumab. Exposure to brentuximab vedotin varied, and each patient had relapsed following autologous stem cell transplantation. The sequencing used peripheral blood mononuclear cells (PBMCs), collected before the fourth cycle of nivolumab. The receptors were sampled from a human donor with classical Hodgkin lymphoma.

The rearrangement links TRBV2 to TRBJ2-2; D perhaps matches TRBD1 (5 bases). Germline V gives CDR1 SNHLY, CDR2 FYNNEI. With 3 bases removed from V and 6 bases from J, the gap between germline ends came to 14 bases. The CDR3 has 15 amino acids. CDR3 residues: CASSEAAGYAGELFF. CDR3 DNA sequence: TGTGCCAGCAGTGAGGCAGCAGGGTACGCCGGGGAGCTGTTTTTT. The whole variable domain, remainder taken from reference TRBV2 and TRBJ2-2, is EPEVTQTPSHQVTQMGQEVILRCVPISNHLYFYWYRQILGQKVEFLVSFYNNEISEKSEIFDDQFSVERPDGSNFTLKIRSTKLEDSAMYFCASSEAAGYAGELFFGEGSRLTVL.

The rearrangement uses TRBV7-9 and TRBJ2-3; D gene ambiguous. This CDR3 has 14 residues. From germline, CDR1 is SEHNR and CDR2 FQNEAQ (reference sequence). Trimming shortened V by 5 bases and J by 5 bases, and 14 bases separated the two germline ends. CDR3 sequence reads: CASSGRQGLDTQYF. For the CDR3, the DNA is TGTGCCAGCAGCGGGCGACAAGGGCTAGATACGCAGTATTTT.

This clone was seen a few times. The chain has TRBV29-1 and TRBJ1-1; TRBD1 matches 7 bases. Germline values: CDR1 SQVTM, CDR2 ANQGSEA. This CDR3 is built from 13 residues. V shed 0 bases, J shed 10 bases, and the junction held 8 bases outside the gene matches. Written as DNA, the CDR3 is TGCAGCGTTGAAGATCCGACAGGGAGTATAGCTTTCTTT. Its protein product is CSVEDPTGSIAFF.

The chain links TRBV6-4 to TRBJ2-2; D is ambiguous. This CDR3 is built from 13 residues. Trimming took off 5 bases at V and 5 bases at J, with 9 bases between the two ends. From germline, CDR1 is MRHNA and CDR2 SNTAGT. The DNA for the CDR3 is TGTGCCAGCAGTAACACTTATACCGGGGAGCTGTTTTTT. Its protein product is CASSNTYTGELFF.

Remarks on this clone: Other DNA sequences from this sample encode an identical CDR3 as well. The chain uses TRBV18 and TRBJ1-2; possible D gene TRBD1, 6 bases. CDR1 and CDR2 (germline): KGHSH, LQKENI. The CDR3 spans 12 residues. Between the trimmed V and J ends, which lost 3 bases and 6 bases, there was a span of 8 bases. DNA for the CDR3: TGTGCCAGCTCACCGAAGGGGGATGGCTACACCTTC. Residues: CASSPKGDGYTF.

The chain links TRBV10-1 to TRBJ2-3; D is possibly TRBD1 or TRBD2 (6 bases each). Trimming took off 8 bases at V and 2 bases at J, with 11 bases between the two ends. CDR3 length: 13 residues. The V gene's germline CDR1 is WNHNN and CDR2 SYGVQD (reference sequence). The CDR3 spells CASGGQSTDTQYF. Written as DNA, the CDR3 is TGCGCCAGCGGGGGGCAGTCCACAGATACGCAGTATTTT.

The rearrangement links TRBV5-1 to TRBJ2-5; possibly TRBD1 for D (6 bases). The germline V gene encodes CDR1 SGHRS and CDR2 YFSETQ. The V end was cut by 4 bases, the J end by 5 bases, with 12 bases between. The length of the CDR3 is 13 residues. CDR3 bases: TGCGCCAGCAGCGCGACAGGTGGCGAGACCCAGTACTTC. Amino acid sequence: CASSATGGETQYF.

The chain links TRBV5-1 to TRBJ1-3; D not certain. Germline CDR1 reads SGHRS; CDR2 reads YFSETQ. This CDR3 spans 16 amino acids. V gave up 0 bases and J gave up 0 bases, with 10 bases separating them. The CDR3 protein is CASSLEQPFSGNTIYF. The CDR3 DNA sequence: TGCGCCAGCAGCTTGGAACAGCCCTTCTCTGGAAACACCATATATTTT.

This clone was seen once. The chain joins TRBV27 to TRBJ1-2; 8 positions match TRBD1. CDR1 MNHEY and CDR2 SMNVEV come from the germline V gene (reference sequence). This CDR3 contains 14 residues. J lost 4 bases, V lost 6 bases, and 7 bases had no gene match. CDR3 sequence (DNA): TGTGCCAGCAGGAGGACAGGGACCGTCTATGGCTACACCTTC. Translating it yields CASRRTGTVYGYTF.

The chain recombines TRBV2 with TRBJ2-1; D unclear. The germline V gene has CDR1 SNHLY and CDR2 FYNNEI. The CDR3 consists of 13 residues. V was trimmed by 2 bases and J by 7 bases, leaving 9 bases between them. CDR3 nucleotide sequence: TGTGCCAGCAGTGAAACGACACAGAATGAGCAGTTCTTC. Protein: CASSETTQNEQFF.

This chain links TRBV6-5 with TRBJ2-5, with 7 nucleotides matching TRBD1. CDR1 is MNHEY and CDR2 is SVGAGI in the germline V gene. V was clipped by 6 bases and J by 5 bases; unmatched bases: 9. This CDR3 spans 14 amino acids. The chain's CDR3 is CASSRTGGWETQYF. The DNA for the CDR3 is TGTGCCAGCAGCCGGACAGGAGGATGGGAGACCCAGTACTTC.

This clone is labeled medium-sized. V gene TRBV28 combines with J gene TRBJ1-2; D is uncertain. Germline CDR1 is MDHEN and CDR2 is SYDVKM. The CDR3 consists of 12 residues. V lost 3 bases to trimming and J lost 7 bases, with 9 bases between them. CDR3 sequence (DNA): TGTGCCAGCAGTTTGCGGGAGAGTGGCTACACCTTC. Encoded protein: CASSLRESGYTF.

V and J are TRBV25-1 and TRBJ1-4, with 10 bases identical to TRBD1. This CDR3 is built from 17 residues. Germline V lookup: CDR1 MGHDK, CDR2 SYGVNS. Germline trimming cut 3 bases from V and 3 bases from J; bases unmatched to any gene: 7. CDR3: CASSDSGTGASNEKLFF. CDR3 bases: TGTGCCAGCAGTGACTCCGGGACAGGGGCGTCTAATGAAAAACTGTTTTTT.

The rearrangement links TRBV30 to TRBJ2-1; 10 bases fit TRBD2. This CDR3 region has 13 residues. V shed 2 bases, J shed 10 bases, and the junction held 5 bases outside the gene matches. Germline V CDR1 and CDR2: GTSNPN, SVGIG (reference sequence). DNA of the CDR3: TGTGCCTGGAGTACACGGACTAGCGGCGAGCAGTTCTTC. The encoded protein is CAWSTRTSGEQFF. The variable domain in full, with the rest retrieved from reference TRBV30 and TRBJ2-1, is SQTIHQWPATLVQPVGSPLSLECTVEGTSNPNLYWYRQAAGRGLQLLFYSVGIGQISSEVPQNLSASRPQDRQFILSSKKLLLSDSGFYLCAWSTRTSGEQFFGPGTRLTVL.

The CDR3 reads CASSLGARFISYEQYF. CDR3 DNA sequence: TGTGCCAGCAGCTTGGGGGCTCGTTTTATCTCCTACGAGCAGTACTTC. The V and J genes are TRBV27 and TRBJ2-7; D may be TRBD1 (6 bases). Germline V gene data show CDR1 as MNHEY and CDR2 as SMNVEV (reference sequence). The ends were cut back, 6 bases at V and 0 bases at J, with 18 bases in the middle. The CDR3 contains 16 residues.

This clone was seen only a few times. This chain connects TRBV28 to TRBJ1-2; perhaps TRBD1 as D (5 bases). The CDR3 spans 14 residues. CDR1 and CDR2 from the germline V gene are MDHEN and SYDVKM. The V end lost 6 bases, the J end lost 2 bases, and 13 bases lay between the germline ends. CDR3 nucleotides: TGTGCCAGCAGCCCCACGGGGCACAACTATGGCTACACCTTC. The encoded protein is CASSPTGHNYGYTF.

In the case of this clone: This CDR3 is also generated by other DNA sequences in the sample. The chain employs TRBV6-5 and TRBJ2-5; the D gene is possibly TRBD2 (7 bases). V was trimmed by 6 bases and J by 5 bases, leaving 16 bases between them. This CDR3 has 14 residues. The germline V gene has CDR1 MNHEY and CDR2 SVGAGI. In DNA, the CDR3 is TGTGCCAGCAGCTACCTGGGGGGGCAGGAGACCCAGTACTTC. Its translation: CASSYLGGQETQYF.